These 32 T cell receptor beta chains were sequenced from one sample in a study of shared clonotypes between healthy human individuals. Repertoires were generated with immunoSEQ multiplex PCR, while TCRdb's copy carries only in-frame clones and drops some. This sample has 2 million to 2.5 million clones, with more than 85% found just once. Sequenced sample: naive CD4+ T cells from PBMCs. Regarding subset: CD45RA+ positively selected. The receptors stem from a man aged 18 to 29 in good health. Some clones in this sample may be carry-over from other donors' samples.

The V gene is TRBV5-1, the J gene TRBJ2-5; TRBD1 matches at 7 bases. Germline V gene data show CDR1 as SGHRS and CDR2 as YFSETQ. The length of the CDR3 is 15 residues. V was clipped by 0 bases and J by 2 bases; unmatched bases: 4. The CDR3 nucleotides are TGCGCCAGCAGCTTGGGGGACAGATTTCAAGAGACCCAGTACTTC. Translating it yields CASSLGDRFQETQYF.

The rearrangement links TRBV28 to TRBJ1-4; D is undetermined. Between the trimmed V and J ends, which lost 3 bases and 6 bases, there was a span of 17 bases. The germline V gene encodes CDR1 MDHEN and CDR2 SYDVKM. The length of the CDR3 is 16 residues. CDR3 sequence: CASSLGGNNLYEKLFF. The CDR3 DNA is TGTGCCAGCAGTTTGGGCGGGAATAATTTGTATGAAAAACTGTTTTTT.

This clone was seen a single time. The rearrangement uses TRBV29-1 and TRBJ1-2; TRBD1 might be the D (5 bases). V was cut by 6 bases and J by 5 bases, with 16 bases left in between. The V gene's germline CDR1 is SQVTM and CDR2 ANQGSEA. The CDR3 is made up of 13 amino acids. Here the CDR3 DNA reads TGCAGCGTCTTGACAGCCCTACCTTATGGCTACACCTTC. This sequence encodes CSVLTALPYGYTF.

This chain links TRBV5-4 with TRBJ1-1, with D possibly being TRBD1 (6 bases). From germline, CDR1 is SGHNT and CDR2 YYREEE (reference sequence). The CDR3 totals 15 residues. The V end lost 4 bases, the J end lost 1 base, and 14 bases lay between the germline ends. CDR3 in amino acids: CASSGQGHQNTEAFF. The CDR3 region has the DNA TGTGCCAGCAGCGGGCAGGGACACCAGAACACTGAAGCTTTCTTT.

V gene TRBV13 combines with J gene TRBJ1-2, with D possibly TRBD1 on 6 matching bases. Trimming took 0 bases from V and 4 from J, leaving 21 bases between them. Germline V CDR1 and CDR2: PRHDT, FYEKMQ (reference sequence). The CDR3 extends over 18 amino acids. The CDR3 reads CASSLGLFRDTSIYGYTF. CDR3 sequence (DNA): TGTGCCAGCAGCTTAGGCCTTTTTCGGGACACCTCCATCTATGGCTACACCTTC.

The rearrangement uses TRBV7-2 and TRBJ2-7, with D hard to call. The CDR3 length is 14 residues. The V and J ends lost 3 bases and 0 bases respectively, with 9 bases between them. The germline gives CDR1 SGHTA, CDR2 FQGNSA. The chain's CDR3 is CASSFPTPSYEQYF. CDR3 nucleotide sequence: TGTGCCAGCAGCTTCCCCACCCCCTCCTACGAGCAGTACTTC.

The rearrangement joins TRBV28 to TRBJ2-5, with D unclear. V lost 8 bases and J 6 bases, leaving 10 bases between the germline ends. Per germline, CDR1 MDHEN and CDR2 SYDVKM. This CDR3 spans 11 amino acids. The CDR3 spells CASQMRQTQYF. The CDR3 DNA sequence: TGTGCCAGCCAGATGAGGCAGACCCAGTACTTC.

CDR3 bases: TGTGCCAGCAGCACAACTAGACTAGCGGGGAACACCGGGGAGCTGTTTTTT. Protein product: CASSTTRLAGNTGELFF. The V gene is TRBV9, the J gene TRBJ2-2; the match to TRBD2 covers 10 bases. CDR1 and CDR2 (germline): SGDLS, YYNGEE. The trim removed 4 bases at V and 1 base at J, leaving 7 bases unmatched. This CDR3 spans 17 amino acids.

The rearrangement joins TRBV15 to TRBJ1-5; D is unclear. This CDR3 spans 14 amino acids. V shed 1 base and J shed 7 bases, with 11 bases lying between them. Germline V gene lookup returns CDR1 LNHNV and CDR2 YYDKDF (reference sequence). CDR3 residues: CATSRGKDGQPQHF. The CDR3 nucleotides read TGTGCCACCAGCAGAGGGAAGGATGGCCAGCCCCAGCATTTT. The full variable domain, its missing parts supplied by reference TRBV15 and TRBJ1-5, is DAMVIQNPRYQVTQFGKPVTLSCSQTLNHNVMYWYQQKSSQAPKLLFHYYDKDFNNEADTPDNFQSRRPNTSFCFLDIRSPGLGDTAMYLCATSRGKDGQPQHFGDGTRLSIL.

In regard to this clone: Different DNA sequences within this sample yield the same CDR3. V usage is TRBV29-1 and J usage is TRBJ1-2; D is undetermined. V dropped 5 bases and J dropped 5 bases, with 6 bases sitting between them. The CDR3 totals 10 residues. Germline V lookup: CDR1 SQVTM, CDR2 ANQGSEA. The CDR3 here is CSVFFYGYTF. The CDR3 DNA reads TGCAGCGTTTTTTTTTATGGCTACACCTTC.

CDR3 region: CASSVGLDSRSGNTIYF. CDR3 nucleotides: TGTGCCAGCAGCGTAGGCCTAGACTCCCGCTCTGGAAACACCATATATTTT. The gene calls are TRBV9 and TRBJ1-3; D gene unclear. With 0 bases removed from V and 0 bases from J, the gap between germline ends came to 13 bases. The V gene's germline CDR1 is SGDLS and CDR2 YYNGEE. The CDR3 totals 17 residues.

Points on this clone: The sample carries other DNA sequences with the same CDR3. The CDR3 region is CASSLGQGGSSNQPQHF. In DNA, the CDR3 is TGCGCCAGCAGCTTGGGGCAGGGTGGTTCAAGCAATCAGCCCCAGCATTTT. The V gene is TRBV5-1, the J gene TRBJ1-5; the D gene is possibly TRBD1 (5 bases). Trimming took off 0 bases at V and 1 base at J, with 14 bases between the two ends. The CDR3 is 17 amino acids. Germline V CDR1 and CDR2: SGHRS, YFSETQ.

The chain carries TRBV7-2 and TRBJ1-1; D is possibly TRBD1 (5 bases). The CDR3 has 11 residues. The V gene's germline CDR1 is SGHTA and CDR2 FQGNSA. V lost 8 bases to trimming and J lost 3 bases, with 7 bases between them. CDR3 nucleotide sequence: TGTGCCAGCGTCAGGGACACTGAAGCTTTCTTT. It translates to CASVRDTEAFF.

The J gene is TRBJ2-7, the V gene TRBV6-5, with a weak D call TRBD1 (6 bases). The ends were cut back, 7 bases at V and 2 bases at J, with 15 bases in the middle. In germline, CDR1 is MNHEY, CDR2 SVGAGI. This CDR3 contains 14 residues. The CDR3 reads CASITGNPPYEQYF. The DNA of the CDR3 is TGTGCCAGCATTACAGGGAACCCCCCCTACGAGCAGTACTTC.

The V call is TRBV28, the J call TRBJ2-3; D is possibly TRBD2 (6 bases). The V gene's germline CDR1 is MDHEN and CDR2 SYDVKM. CDR3 length equals 16 residues. V gave up 6 bases and J gave up 2 bases, with 18 bases separating them. CDR3 coding DNA: TGTGCCAGCAGCCCCCCCTCGCGGGGAAACACAGATACGCAGTATTTT. Translated, it gives CASSPPSRGNTDTQYF.

This clone has only a few counts. The V gene is TRBV5-1, the J gene TRBJ1-5; D unresolved. Trimming left V 0 bases short and J 5 bases short, with 6 bases between. Germline V lookup: CDR1 SGHRS, CDR2 YFSETQ. The CDR3 runs to 13 residues. CDR3 sequence (DNA): TGCGCCAGCAGCTTGGACGGATATCAGCCCCAGCATTTT. The encoded protein is CASSLDGYQPQHF.

This clone was detected once. J is TRBJ2-6 and V is TRBV18; no reliable D call. CDR3 length: 17 residues. Looked up from germline, CDR1 is KGHSH and CDR2 is LQKENI. V was shortened by 8 bases and J by 0 bases, with 17 bases between the two germline ends. The CDR3 DNA follows: TGTGCCAGCGGGTCGGGCTTCCTCAGCTCTGGGGCCAACGTCCTGACTTTC. Translation: CASGSGFLSSGANVLTF.

This chain uses TRBV7-7 with TRBJ2-1; 10 nucleotides match TRBD2. Germline loops: CDR1 SSHAT, CDR2 FNYEAQ (reference sequence). Losses at the gene ends were 1 base for V and 6 bases for J; bases not matched to a gene: 0. The CDR3 length is 14 residues. DNA of the CDR3: TGTGCCAGCAGCTTAGGGACTAGCGGCAATGAGCAGTTCTTC. It yields the protein CASSLGTSGNEQFF.

The rearrangement uses TRBV6-5 and TRBJ2-7, with 9 bases identical to TRBD2. In germline, CDR1 is MNHEY, CDR2 SVGAGI. Germline trimming cut 10 bases from V and 3 bases from J; bases unmatched to any gene: 13. The CDR3 is 15 amino acids. CDR3 nucleotides: TGTGCCACACGCGTCTCAGCGGGAGGTCGCTACGAGCAGTACTTC. It codes for CATRVSAGGRYEQYF.

This chain joins TRBV6-6 and TRBJ2-7; D possibly corresponds to TRBD1 (5 bases). The CDR3 consists of 13 residues. CDR1 is MNHNY and CDR2 is SVGAGI in the germline V gene (reference sequence). Between the trimmed V and J ends, which lost 6 bases and 1 base, there was a span of 10 bases. The CDR3 bases are TGTGCCAGCAGGGACCCAGGGTCCTACGAGCAGTACTTC. Protein product: CASRDPGSYEQYF.

The chain has TRBV11-2 and TRBJ2-1; 10 nucleotides line up with TRBD2. CDR1 and CDR2 (germline): SGHAT, FQNNGV. The CDR3 loop spans 18 amino acids. V was clipped by 5 bases and J by 7 bases; unmatched bases: 17. In nucleotides, the CDR3 is TGTGCCAGCAGCCTCAACCTCCCCTTAGCGGGAGGTCGGAATGAGCAGTTCTTC. Its translation: CASSLNLPLAGGRNEQFF. Complete variable domain (other parts from reference TRBV11-2 and TRBJ2-1): EAGVAQSPRYKIIEKRQSVAFWCNPISGHATLYWYQQILGQGPKLLIQFQNNGVVDDSQLPKDRFSAERLKGVDSTLKIQPAKLEDSAVYLCASSLNLPLAGGRNEQFFGPGTRLTVL.

The chain uses TRBV7-9 and TRBJ2-7; 10 nucleotides align to TRBD2. The CDR3 extends over 13 amino acids. Germline V CDR1 and CDR2: SEHNR, FQNEAQ (reference sequence). V was pared by 8 bases and J by 4 bases, with 5 bases of the junction left unmatched. The CDR3 DNA is TGTGCCAGCGCGGTAGCGGGGGGTTACGAGCAGTACTTC. This codes for CASAVAGGYEQYF.

This sequence joins TRBV28 and TRBJ1-3; TRBD1 matches 8 bases. The CDR3 sequence is 15 residues long. Germline values: CDR1 MDHEN, CDR2 SYDVKM. J was trimmed by 0 bases and V by 8 bases; bases with no gene match: 6. CDR3 nucleotide sequence: TGTGCCAGCGGCAGGGGGCCTAGCTCTGGAAACACCATATATTTT. Translating gives CASGRGPSSGNTIYF.

This clone was detected once. The chain employs TRBV7-3 and TRBJ2-1, with 7 bases matching TRBD1. Per the germline V gene, CDR1 is SGHTA and CDR2 is FQGTGA. Losses at the gene ends were 4 bases for V and 2 bases for J; bases not matched to a gene: 5. This CDR3 is 15 amino acids long. The DNA for the CDR3 is TGTGCCAGCAGCTACAGGGGTGTACCCTACAATGAGCAGTTCTTC. The encoded protein is CASSYRGVPYNEQFF. Together with reference TRBV7-3 and TRBJ2-1, the CDR3 gives the full variable domain: GAGVSQTPSNKVTEKGKYVELRCDPISGHTALYWYRQSLGQGPEFLIYFQGTGAADDSGLPNDRFFAVRPEGSVSTLKIQRTERGDSAVYLCASSYRGVPYNEQFFGPGTRLTVL.

In the case of this clone: Other nucleotide sequences from this sample produce the same CDR3. The V and J genes are TRBV5-1 and TRBJ2-7; D uncertain. The CDR3 is 13 amino acids. Deletions cut 1 base from V and 0 bases from J, with 5 bases between. Germline V lookup: CDR1 SGHRS, CDR2 YFSETQ. The CDR3 protein is CASSLLGSYEQYF. The DNA for the CDR3 is TGCGCCAGCAGCTTGCTGGGCTCCTACGAGCAGTACTTC.

This chain joins TRBV5-1 and TRBJ2-3; perhaps TRBD1 as D (5 bases). Trimming took off 4 bases at V and 1 base at J, with 16 bases between the two ends. The length of the CDR3 is 16 residues. Germline assignment: CDR1 SGHRS and CDR2 YFSETQ. DNA of the CDR3: TGCGCCAGCAGCGAAAGGACACGTTTAGGCACAGATACGCAGTATTTT. It translates to CASSERTRLGTDTQYF.

The gene calls are TRBV4-3 and TRBJ2-5; D is unclear. The closer fit of TRBJ2-7 to the DNA end suggests the J call may be wrong. This CDR3 has 14 residues. Per the germline V gene, CDR1 is LGHNA and CDR2 is YSLEER. The DNA of the CDR3 is TGCGCCAGCAGCCAAGAGGTCGGAAGCTACGAGCAGTACTTC. Its translation: CASSQEVGSYEQYF.

The rearrangement joins TRBV2 to TRBJ1-2, with a possible D match to TRBD1 (5 bases). Germline V lookup: CDR1 SNHLY, CDR2 FYNNEI. V was clipped by 4 bases and J by 2 bases, with 8 bases between them. The CDR3 has 13 residues. CDR3 loop: CASSAGGNYGYTF. The CDR3 DNA reads TGTGCCAGCAGTGCGGGGGGAAACTATGGCTACACCTTC.

The J gene is TRBJ2-2, the V gene TRBV5-1, with D possibly matching TRBD2 (7 bases). V shed 4 bases and J shed 4 bases, with 14 bases lying between them. The length of the CDR3 is 15 residues. CDR1 and CDR2 from the germline V gene are SGHRS and YFSETQ. CDR3 in DNA: TGCGCCAGCAGCGGGGGGGCAGGGCCCACCGGGGAGCTGTTTTTT. Encoded protein: CASSGGAGPTGELFF.

This chain joins TRBV5-1 and TRBJ2-7; 8 bases match TRBD1. Germline V CDR1 and CDR2: SGHRS, YFSETQ. This CDR3 is built from 13 residues. The ends lost 7 bases at V and 7 bases at J; junction bases unmatched: 10. The CDR3 nucleotides read TGCGCCAGCGGGCAGGGGGCCCTACGAGAGCAGTACTTC. It translates to CASGQGALREQYF. Supplemented by reference TRBV5-1 and TRBJ2-7, the full variable domain reads KAGVTQTPRYLIKTRGQQVTLSCSPISGHRSVSWYQQTPGQGLQFLFEYFSETQRNKGNFPGRFSGRQFSNSRSEMNVSTLELGDSALYLCASGQGALREQYFGPGTRLTVT.

The chain combines TRBV2 with TRBJ2-5; 11 positions match TRBD1. V lost 10 bases and J lost 5; bases outside the gene matches: 9. The CDR3 has 14 residues. Germline V gene lookup returns CDR1 SNHLY and CDR2 FYNNEI. CDR3 region: CATTTDRGLETQYF. CDR3 nucleotide sequence: TGTGCCACTACGACGGACAGGGGGCTCGAGACCCAGTACTTC.

Turning to this clone: Different DNA sequences within this sample yield the same CDR3. CDR3 protein: CASSGGGYGYTF. DNA of the CDR3: TGTGCCAGCTCTGGGGGAGGCTATGGCTACACCTTC. The chain is built from TRBV28 and TRBJ1-2; TRBD1 is a possible D gene (5 bases). Germline V gives CDR1 MDHEN, CDR2 SYDVKM. The V end was cut by 8 bases, the J end by 4 bases, with 11 bases between. This CDR3 contains 12 residues.